A single sample gave rise to the 28 T cell receptor beta chains below, sequenced in a study of T cell responses to AZD1222 COVID-19 vaccine (dated by TCRdb to the early 2020s). The sample's time point label, in plain terms: baseline before first vaccination. The meaning of the sample's treatment or condition label: meningococcal conjugate vaccine given as trial control. The library was generated by the immunoSEQ multiplex PCR assay. What TCRdb holds here is the immuneACCESS table cut down to in-frame rearrangements. Part of the clones is not present; checked against another copy, under half of the missing clones reflect an unresolved V gene, and the others are unexplained. The sample profile shows 80,000 to 100,000 clones; 85% to 90% of them were found once. 2.8% of the sample rests with the top ten. The specimen was peripheral blood, collected on day 0 of MenACWY control vaccination. The source is an adult in good health.

CDR3 coding DNA: TGTGCCACCAGCAGGACAGTTATGAACACTGAAGCTTTCTTT. Amino acids: CATSRTVMNTEAFF. The chain combines TRBV15 with TRBJ1-1; perhaps TRBD1 as D (5 bases). Trimming pared 3 bases from V and 0 bases from J, leaving 8 bases between. The CDR3 is made up of 14 amino acids. CDR1 and CDR2 (germline): LNHNV, YYDKDF (reference sequence). The whole variable domain, remainder taken from reference TRBV15 and TRBJ1-1, is DAMVIQNPRYQVTQFGKPVTLSCSQTLNHNVMYWYQQKSSQAPKLLFHYYDKDFNNEADTPDNFQSRRPNTSFCFLDIRSPGLGDTAMYLCATSRTVMNTEAFFGQGTRLTVV.

The chain combines TRBV2 with TRBJ1-2; D possibly corresponds to TRBD1 (5 bases). Deletions cut 9 bases from V and 3 bases from J, with 8 bases between. The CDR3 is made up of 11 amino acids. Germline V gene lookup returns CDR1 SNHLY and CDR2 FYNNEI. CDR3 residues: CASGADYGYTF. CDR3 coding DNA: TGTGCCAGTGGGGCAGACTATGGCTACACCTTC.

A single count supports this clone. The genes are TRBV6-6 and TRBJ1-1; the D is unclear. The germline V and J ends were trimmed by 7 bases and 0 bases, with 12 bases remaining between them. This CDR3 comprises 14 residues. Germline lookup yields CDR1 MNHNY and CDR2 SVGAGI (reference sequence). The CDR3 DNA sequence: TGTGCCAGCATTCAACAGAGGGTGAACACTGAAGCTTTCTTT. It specifies CASIQQRVNTEAFF.

The chain links TRBV4-1 to TRBJ1-4; D remains ambiguous. Germline V lookup: CDR1 MGHRA, CDR2 YSYEKL. CDR3 length: 16 amino acids. V was shortened by 1 base and J by 2 bases, with 11 bases between the two germline ends. The CDR3 here is CASSQGGRRTNEKLFF. The CDR3 DNA reads TGCGCCAGCAGCCAAGGAGGGCGTCGGACTAATGAAAAACTGTTTTTT.

The chain recombines TRBV11-2 with TRBJ2-3, with D uncertain. The CDR3 totals 13 residues. Germline loops: CDR1 SGHAT, CDR2 FQNNGV. V was pared by 4 bases and J by 0 bases, with 5 bases between. The CDR3 nucleotides read TGTGCCAGCAGCTCCCTCAGCACAGATACGCAGTATTTT. It codes for CASSSLSTDTQYF.

The chain joins TRBV18 to TRBJ1-1; 9 positions match TRBD1. CDR1 is KGHSH and CDR2 is LQKENI in the germline V gene. The V gene end was trimmed by 4 bases and the J gene end by 1 base; junction bases not matched to a gene: 7. This CDR3 has 16 amino acids. The CDR3 sequence is CASSQGQGSRNTEAFF. The CDR3 nucleotides read TGTGCCAGCTCACAAGGACAGGGGAGCAGGAACACTGAAGCTTTCTTT.

The CDR3 nucleotides read TGTGCCAGCAGCTTGGGTGCGGGAAACATTCAGTACTTC. Translating it yields CASSLGAGNIQYF. The chain has TRBV7-8 and TRBJ2-4; possible D gene TRBD2, 5 bases. CDR1 SGHVS and CDR2 FQNEAQ come from the germline V gene. Trimming removed 3 bases from V and 6 bases from J, with 9 bases in between. The CDR3 has 13 amino acids.

This chain uses TRBV5-5 with TRBJ1-6, with TRBD1 as a possible D gene (5 bases). The CDR3 is 15 amino acids. V dropped 4 bases and J dropped 7 bases, with 15 bases sitting between them. Germline V gene sequence: CDR1 SGHKS, CDR2 YYEKEE (reference sequence). The CDR3 nucleotides read TGTGCCAGCAGCACCGGACATACAGCAAATTCACCCCTCCACTTT. It is translated as CASSTGHTANSPLHF.

The chain links TRBV6-5 to TRBJ1-5; D gene ambiguous. V was pared by 7 bases and J by 0 bases, with 7 bases between. Germline assignment: CDR1 MNHEY and CDR2 SVGAGI. The CDR3 sequence is 13 residues long. The CDR3 sequence: CASKAYSNQPQHF. The DNA of the CDR3 is TGTGCCAGCAAAGCGTATAGCAATCAGCCCCAGCATTTT.

This rearrangement joins TRBV2 to TRBJ2-2; D is unclear. V lost 6 bases to trimming and J lost 7 bases, with 3 bases between them. Germline V gene lookup returns CDR1 SNHLY and CDR2 FYNNEI. This CDR3 comprises 10 residues. CDR3: CASRVGELFF. The CDR3 nucleotides are TGTGCCAGCAGGGTCGGGGAGCTGTTTTTT.

The V and J genes are TRBV7-9 and TRBJ1-1, with D unclear. This CDR3 is built from 13 residues. The germline V and J ends were trimmed by 2 bases and 5 bases, with 9 bases remaining between them. The germline gives CDR1 SEHNR, CDR2 FQNEAQ (reference sequence). In DNA, the CDR3 is TGTGCCAGCAGCTTAATGTCGGGGACTGAAGCTTTCTTT. This gives the protein CASSLMSGTEAFF.

The chain has TRBV5-1 and TRBJ1-5; no clear D. Germline V CDR1 and CDR2: SGHRS, YFSETQ. The CDR3 length is 13 residues. V shed 4 bases and J shed 1 base, with 6 bases lying between them. This chain's CDR3 is CASSPDSNQPQHF. For the CDR3, the DNA is TGCGCCAGCAGCCCGGACAGCAATCAGCCCCAGCATTTT. Full variable domain (remainder filled in from reference TRBV5-1 and TRBJ1-5): KAGVTQTPRYLIKTRGQQVTLSCSPISGHRSVSWYQQTPGQGLQFLFEYFSETQRNKGNFPGRFSGRQFSNSRSEMNVSTLELGDSALYLCASSPDSNQPQHFGDGTRLSIL.

The V and J genes are TRBV6-5 and TRBJ2-1; no clear D gene. The germline gives CDR1 MNHEY, CDR2 SVGAGI. The CDR3 covers 12 residues. Trimming cost V 6 bases and J 10 bases, with 13 bases left between them. In DNA form, the CDR3 reads TGTGCCAGCAGCTCCTTTTTAAAAGAGCAGTTCTTC. Its translation: CASSSFLKEQFF.

This clone was counted once. V gene TRBV4-1 combines with J gene TRBJ1-6; D uncertain. The germline V and J ends were trimmed by 6 bases and 5 bases, with 11 bases remaining between them. The germline V gene has CDR1 MGHRA and CDR2 YSYEKL. The CDR3 extends over 14 amino acids. CDR3 DNA: TGCGCCAGCAGTTTGGCCCTCGATAATTCACCCCTCCACTTT. Its protein product is CASSLALDNSPLHF.

CDR3 bases: TGTGCCAGCAGTTCATCACCCTCAGGAAGTTCGGAAAAACTGTTTTTT. Its protein product is CASSSSPSGSSEKLFF. V gene TRBV28 combines with J gene TRBJ1-4; D unresolved. Germline assignment: CDR1 MDHEN and CDR2 SYDVKM. Deletions cut 4 bases from V and 8 bases from J, with 20 bases between. The CDR3 runs to 16 residues.

The genes are TRBV24-1 and TRBJ2-7, with D maybe TRBD1 (6 bases). Per germline, CDR1 KGHDR and CDR2 SFDVKD. With 4 bases removed from V and 2 bases from J, the gap between germline ends came to 11 bases. The CDR3 runs to 14 residues. The CDR3, as DNA: TGTGCCACCAGTGAACAGGGACCCCCCTACGAGCAGTACTTC. This translates into CATSEQGPPYEQYF.

The V call is TRBV6-1, the J call TRBJ1-5; no firm D call. The CDR3 length is 18 residues. The V and J ends lost 0 bases and 4 bases respectively, with 19 bases between them. CDR1 and CDR2 (germline): MNHNS, SASEGT. CDR3 residues: CASSEATLGLLRNQPQHF. The DNA of the CDR3 is TGTGCCAGCAGTGAAGCGACGCTAGGCCTCCTAAGGAATCAGCCCCAGCATTTT.

V is TRBV25-1 and J is TRBJ1-2; D is undetermined. The germline gives CDR1 MGHDK, CDR2 SYGVNS. Trimming took off 5 bases at V and 4 bases at J, with 5 bases between the two ends. The CDR3 has 11 residues. Written as DNA, the CDR3 is TGTGCCAGCAGTTATGCCTATGGCTACACCTTC. This sequence encodes CASSYAYGYTF.

The V gene is TRBV4-1, the J gene TRBJ1-2, with D possibly matching TRBD1 (5 bases). Trimming shortened V by 5 bases and J by 3 bases, and 10 bases separated the two germline ends. CDR3 length: 13 amino acids. The germline CDR1 and CDR2 sequences are MGHRA and YSYEKL. CDR3 bases: TGCGCCAGCAGCGAGCCGGGGCACTATGGCTACACCTTC. Encoded protein: CASSEPGHYGYTF.

CDR3 sequence (DNA): TGTGCCAGCAGTGAGCACATGAACACCGGGGAGCTGTTTTTT. Translation gives CASSEHMNTGELFF. The V call is TRBV2, the J call TRBJ2-2; no firm D call. CDR3 length: 14 residues. With 3 bases removed from V and 1 base from J, the gap between germline ends came to 6 bases. Germline V gene sequence: CDR1 SNHLY, CDR2 FYNNEI.

This clone was picked up one time. This rearrangement joins TRBV7-9 to TRBJ2-7; no reliable D call. Germline assignment: CDR1 SEHNR and CDR2 FQNEAQ (reference sequence). Trimming took off 5 bases at V and 2 bases at J, with 10 bases between the two ends. This CDR3 has 13 residues. CDR3 sequence: CASSPSPTYEQYF. Here the CDR3 DNA reads TGTGCCAGCAGCCCATCTCCTACCTACGAGCAGTACTTC.

The V gene is TRBV7-8, the J gene TRBJ2-7; D might be TRBD1 or TRBD2, each matching 6 bases. The CDR3 consists of 16 residues. V was cut by 0 bases and J by 0 bases, with 12 bases left in between. CDR1 is SGHVS, CDR2 FQNEAQ, per germline. Here the CDR3 DNA reads TGTGCCAGCAGCTTAGCGGGGGGCGCCGGCTCCTACGAGCAGTACTTC. Translation gives CASSLAGGAGSYEQYF.

This clone turned up a few times. The V call is TRBV5-1, the J call TRBJ2-5; 8 nucleotides agree with TRBD2. The CDR3 has 16 amino acids. J was trimmed by 0 bases and V by 3 bases; bases with no gene match: 7. Germline values: CDR1 SGHRS, CDR2 YFSETQ. The CDR3 sequence is CASSWKTSGDQETQYF. In DNA form, the CDR3 reads TGCGCCAGCAGCTGGAAAACTAGCGGTGACCAAGAGACCCAGTACTTC.

The chain is built from TRBV5-5 and TRBJ1-1; D gene unclear. The CDR3 is made up of 12 amino acids. Between the trimmed V and J ends, which lost 0 bases and 8 bases, there was a span of 8 bases. Germline assignment: CDR1 SGHKS and CDR2 YYEKEE (reference sequence). The CDR3 DNA sequence: TGTGCCAGCAGCTTGGAAGGTTTGGAAGCTTTCTTT. As protein: CASSLEGLEAFF.

The gene calls are TRBV4-1 and TRBJ1-2; tentatively, D is TRBD1 (6 bases). Per germline, CDR1 MGHRA and CDR2 YSYEKL. V lost 0 bases and J lost 4, with 12 bases in between. This CDR3 has 15 amino acids. The CDR3 loop reads CASSQDQGRGYGYTF. DNA for the CDR3: TGCGCCAGCAGCCAAGATCAAGGCAGGGGCTATGGCTACACCTTC.

V usage is TRBV19 and J usage is TRBJ1-5; perhaps TRBD1 as D (6 bases). CDR1 LNHDA and CDR2 SQIVND come from the germline V gene (reference sequence). The CDR3 is 13 residues long. The V gene lost 6 bases and the J gene lost 7 bases, with 13 bases spanning the gap. In DNA, the CDR3 is TGTGCCAGTAGAGCTAAACAGGGACAGCCCCAGCATTTT. Translation: CASRAKQGQPQHF. Together with reference TRBV19 and TRBJ1-5, the CDR3 gives the full variable domain: DGGITQSPKYLFRKEGQNVTLSCEQNLNHDAMYWYRQDPGQGLRLIYYSQIVNDFQKGDIAEGYSVSREKKESFPLTVTSAQKNPTAFYLCASRAKQGQPQHFGDGTRLSIL.

V is TRBV4-1 and J is TRBJ2-7; D is perhaps TRBD1 (5 bases). V lost 1 base to trimming and J lost 5 bases, with 15 bases between them. CDR3 size: 15 residues. Per the germline V gene, CDR1 is MGHRA and CDR2 is YSYEKL. The chain's CDR3 is CASSQVPGQNHEQYF. DNA of the CDR3: TGCGCCAGCAGCCAAGTGCCCGGACAAAACCACGAGCAGTACTTC.

This chain joins TRBV6-5 and TRBJ1-5; 10 bases agree with TRBD1. This CDR3 region has 13 residues. Germline V gives CDR1 MNHEY, CDR2 SVGAGI. With V trimmed by 7 bases and J by 7 bases, 4 bases remained unmatched. The CDR3 is CASNRDRGQPQHF. The CDR3 DNA reads TGTGCCAGCAATAGGGACAGGGGACAGCCCCAGCATTTT.